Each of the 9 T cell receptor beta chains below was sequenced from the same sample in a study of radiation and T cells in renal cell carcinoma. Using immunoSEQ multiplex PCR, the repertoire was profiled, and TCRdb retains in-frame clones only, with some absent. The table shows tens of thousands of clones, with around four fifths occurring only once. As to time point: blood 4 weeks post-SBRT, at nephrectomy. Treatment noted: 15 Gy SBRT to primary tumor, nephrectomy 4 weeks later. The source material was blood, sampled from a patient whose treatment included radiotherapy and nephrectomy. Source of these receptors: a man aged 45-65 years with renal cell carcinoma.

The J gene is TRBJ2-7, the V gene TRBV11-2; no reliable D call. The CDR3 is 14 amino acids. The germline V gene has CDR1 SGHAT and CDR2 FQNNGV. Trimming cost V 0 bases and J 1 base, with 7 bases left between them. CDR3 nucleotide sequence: TGTGCCAGCAGCTTAGAGTATGTTTCCTACGAGCAGTACTTC. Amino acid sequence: CASSLEYVSYEQYF.

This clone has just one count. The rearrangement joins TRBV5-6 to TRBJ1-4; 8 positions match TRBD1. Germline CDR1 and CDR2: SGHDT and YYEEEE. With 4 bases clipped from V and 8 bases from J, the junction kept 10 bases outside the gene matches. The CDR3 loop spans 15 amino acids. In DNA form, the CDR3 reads TGTGCCAGCAGCCCATCGACAGGGGTTGGAGAAAAACTGTTTTTT. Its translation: CASSPSTGVGEKLFF.

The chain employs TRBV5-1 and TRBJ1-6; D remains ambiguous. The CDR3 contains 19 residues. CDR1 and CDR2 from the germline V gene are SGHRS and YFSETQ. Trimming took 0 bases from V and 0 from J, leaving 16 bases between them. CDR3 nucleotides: TGCGCCAGCAGCTTGGCCGGTAGGGTTGGCGACTCCTATAATTCACCCCTCCACTTT. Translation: CASSLAGRVGDSYNSPLHF.

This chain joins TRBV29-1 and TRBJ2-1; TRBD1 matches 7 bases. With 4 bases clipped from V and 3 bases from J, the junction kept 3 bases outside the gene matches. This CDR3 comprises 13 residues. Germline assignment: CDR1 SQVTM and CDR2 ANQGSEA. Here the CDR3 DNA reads TGCAGCGTTGGGACAGGTGGCTACAATGAGCAGTTCTTC. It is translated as CSVGTGGYNEQFF.

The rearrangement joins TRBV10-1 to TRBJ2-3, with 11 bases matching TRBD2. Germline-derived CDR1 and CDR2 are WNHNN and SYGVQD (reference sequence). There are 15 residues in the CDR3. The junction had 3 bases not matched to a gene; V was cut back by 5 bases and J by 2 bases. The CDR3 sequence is CASSLSGRATDTQYF. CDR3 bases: TGCGCCAGCAGTCTTAGCGGGAGGGCCACAGATACGCAGTATTTT.

The CDR3 DNA reads as TGTGCCAGCAGCGTCTACAGTACTAGCGGGAGACGGTTGGCGAACATTCAGTACTTC. Its translation is CASSVYSTSGRRLANIQYF. The rearrangement links TRBV7-2 to TRBJ2-4, with TRBD2 matching over 11 bases. V trimming: 5 bases; J trimming: 7 bases; junction bases outside the gene matches: 19. This CDR3 is built from 19 residues. Germline V gene data show CDR1 as SGHTA and CDR2 as FQGNSA. The full variable domain, its missing parts supplied by reference TRBV7-2 and TRBJ2-4, is GAGVSQSPSNKVTEKGKDVELRCDPISGHTALYWYRQSLGQGLEFLIYFQGNSAPDKSGLPSDRFSAERTGGSVSTLTIQRTQQEDSAVYLCASSVYSTSGRRLANIQYFGAGTRLSVL.

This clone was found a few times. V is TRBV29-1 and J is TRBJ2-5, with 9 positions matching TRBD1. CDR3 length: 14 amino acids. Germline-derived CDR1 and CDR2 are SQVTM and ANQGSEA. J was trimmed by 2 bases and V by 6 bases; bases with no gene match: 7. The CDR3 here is CSVSGDREQETQYF. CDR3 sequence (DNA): TGCAGCGTATCAGGGGACAGGGAGCAAGAGACCCAGTACTTC.

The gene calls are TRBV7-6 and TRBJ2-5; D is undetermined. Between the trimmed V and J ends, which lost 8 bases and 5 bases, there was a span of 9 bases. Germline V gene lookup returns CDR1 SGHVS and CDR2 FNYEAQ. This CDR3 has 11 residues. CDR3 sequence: CASRERETQYF. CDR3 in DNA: TGTGCCAGCCGAGAAAGGGAGACCCAGTACTTC. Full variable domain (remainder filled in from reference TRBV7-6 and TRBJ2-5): GAGVSQSPRYKVTKRGQDVALRCDPISGHVSLYWYRQALGQGPEFLTYFNYEAQQDKSGLPNDRFSAERPEGSISTLTIQRTEQRDSAMYRCASRERETQYFGPGTRLLVL.

CDR3 loop: CASSLVWTSGGNENIQYF. The DNA for the CDR3 is TGTGCCAGCAGCTTAGTGTGGACTAGCGGGGGGAACGAAAACATTCAGTACTTC. The chain has TRBV7-9 and TRBJ2-4; 14 bases match TRBD2. Per germline, CDR1 SEHNR and CDR2 FQNEAQ (reference sequence). The CDR3 is 18 residues long. V was clipped by 1 base and J by 5 bases; unmatched bases: 7.